This entry lists 23 T cell receptor beta chains sequenced from one sample in a study of T cells in Graves' hyperthyroidism and ophthalmopathy. The source material, RNA transcripts, was used to amplify TCR beta CDR3 regions. HTBI primers were employed in a first-round RT-PCR of the TCR CDR3. TCRdb reprocessed the multiplex PCR reads with MiXCR, giving one entry per CDR3 protein. Of around 190,000 distinct CDR3 sequences listed, about a sixth were seen once; the top ten hold around 29%. Sequences were obtained from blood. The receptors were gathered from a woman in her forties or fifties with Graves' hyperthyroidism.

This clonotype was recorded at least ten times. The J gene is TRBJ2-3, the V gene TRBV24-1; the D gene is possibly TRBD1 (5 bases). The CDR3 has 14 amino acids. V shed 3 bases and J shed 8 bases, with 14 bases lying between them. CDR1 is KGHDR, CDR2 SFDVKD, per germline. For the CDR3, the DNA is TGTGCCACCAGTGATCAGGGCCCCTTTGGTACGCAGTATTTT. Protein sequence: CATSDQGPFGTQYF.

Ten or more counts support this clonotype. The chain couples TRBV20-1 to TRBJ1-2, with 7 bases matching TRBD1. With V trimmed by 6 bases and J by 2 bases, 15 bases remained unmatched. The CDR3 contains 16 residues. CDR1 DFQATT and CDR2 SNEGSKA come from the germline V gene (reference sequence). The CDR3 is CSAVNSAKGANYGYTF. The CDR3 DNA follows: TGCAGTGCCGTAAATAGTGCCAAGGGGGCAAACTATGGCTACACCTTC.

This sequence joins TRBV4-1 and TRBJ2-1, with TRBD1 matching over 8 bases. Germline lookup yields CDR1 MGHRA and CDR2 YSYEKL. Losses at the gene ends were 2 bases for V and 2 bases for J; bases not matched to a gene: 5. This CDR3 comprises 16 residues. The CDR3 spells CASSQKLDRAYNEQFF. The CDR3 DNA is TGCGCCAGCAGCCAAAAATTGGACAGGGCCTACAATGAGCAGTTCTTC.

J is TRBJ2-1 and V is TRBV28; perhaps D is TRBD1 or TRBD2 (5 bases each). The CDR3 has 13 amino acids. Trimming shortened V by 11 bases and J by 8 bases, and 19 bases separated the two germline ends. The germline V gene has CDR1 MDHEN and CDR2 SYDVKM. The CDR3 region is CAVRDPGAYEQFF. CDR3 DNA: TGTGCCGTCCGGGACCCCGGGGCCTATGAGCAGTTCTTC. The variable domain in full, completed from reference TRBV28 and TRBJ2-1, reads DVKVTQSSRYLVKRTGEKVFLECVQDMDHENMFWYRQDPGLGLRLIYFSYDVKMKEKGDIPEGYSVSREKKERFSLILESASTNQTSMYLCAVRDPGAYEQFFGPGTRLTVL.

At least ten counts were recorded for this clonotype. The gene calls are TRBV28 and TRBJ1-6; no firm D call. Looked up from germline, CDR1 is MDHEN and CDR2 is SYDVKM. This CDR3 is 13 amino acids long. Trimming removed 2 bases at V and 7 bases at J, with 6 bases between. The CDR3 DNA follows: TGTGCCAGCAGTTTAACAGTAAATTCACCCCTCCACTTT. It is translated as CASSLTVNSPLHF. Full variable domain (remainder filled in from reference TRBV28 and TRBJ1-6): DVKVTQSSRYLVKRTGEKVFLECVQDMDHENMFWYRQDPGLGLRLIYFSYDVKMKEKGDIPEGYSVSREKKERFSLILESASTNQTSMYLCASSLTVNSPLHFGNGTRLTVT.

Many counts were recorded for this clonotype. V gene TRBV9 combines with J gene TRBJ1-1; D perhaps matches TRBD1 (5 bases). CDR1 SGDLS and CDR2 YYNGEE come from the germline V gene. The CDR3 consists of 13 residues. Trimming cost V 3 bases and J 3 bases, with 9 bases left between them. The DNA for the CDR3 is TGTGCCAGCAGCGAGGTGGGACACACTGAAGCTTTCTTT. It codes for CASSEVGHTEAFF.

There are many counts of this clonotype. The genes are TRBV7-9 and TRBJ2-1, with D perhaps matching TRBD1 or TRBD2 (5 bases each). This CDR3 is 13 amino acids long. Per the germline V gene, CDR1 is SEHNR and CDR2 is FQNEAQ (reference sequence). Deletions cut 5 bases from V and 6 bases from J, with 11 bases between. CDR3 nucleotides: TGTGCCAGCAGCCCCGGGACCATCAATGAGCAGTTCTTC. Encoded protein: CASSPGTINEQFF.

This clonotype occurred many times. The V gene is TRBV7-2, the J gene TRBJ1-1, with TRBD1 matching over 8 bases. CDR1 is SGHTA and CDR2 is FQGNSA in the germline V gene. Trimming removed 4 bases from V and 4 bases from J; junction bases left unmatched: 5. The CDR3 has 14 amino acids. CDR3 coding DNA: TGTGCCAGCAGCTCTCAGGGGGCGGCCACTGAAGCTTTCTTT. Protein sequence: CASSSQGAATEAFF.

The V call is TRBV28, the J call TRBJ1-3; weak D call: TRBD1 (5 bases). Trimming removed 6 bases from V and 3 bases from J, with 15 bases in between. There are 15 residues in the CDR3. CDR1 and CDR2 from the germline V gene are MDHEN and SYDVKM. The CDR3, as DNA: TGTGCCAGCAGGTGGGGGGGAATGGGTGGAAACACCATATATTTT. As protein: CASRWGGMGGNTIYF.

This clonotype was detected many times. This sequence joins TRBV19 and TRBJ1-1; 7 bases line up with TRBD1. After removal of 5 bases from V and 3 bases from J, the junction contained 21 bases not matched to a gene. The CDR3 spans 19 residues. The germline V gene encodes CDR1 LNHDA and CDR2 SQIVND (reference sequence). The CDR3 coding sequence is TGTGCCAGTAGTCCTCACTTGGGGCAGGGGGGAAGGTCTGACACTGAAGCTTTCTTT. It is translated as CASSPHLGQGGRSDTEAFF.

At least ten counts were recorded for this clonotype. The chain uses TRBV7-3 and TRBJ1-1; D uncertain. V was shortened by 5 bases and J by 1 base, with 8 bases between the two germline ends. In germline, CDR1 is SGHTA, CDR2 FQGTGA. The CDR3 is 13 residues long. As DNA, the CDR3 is TGTGCCAGCAGCATAGGACCGAACACTGAAGCTTTCTTT. This gives the protein CASSIGPNTEAFF.

This clonotype has at least ten counts. The gene calls are TRBV20-1 and TRBJ1-1; D perhaps matches TRBD1 (5 bases). The germline V and J ends were trimmed by 0 bases and 0 bases, with 11 bases remaining between them. CDR1 is DFQATT and CDR2 is SNEGSKA in the germline V gene (reference sequence). The CDR3 totals 15 residues. CDR3 in DNA: TGCAGTGCTAGAGATCGGCAGGGCATGAACACTGAAGCTTTCTTT. This codes for CSARDRQGMNTEAFF.

This clonotype was observed a few times. The chain uses TRBV11-2 and TRBJ2-1; TRBD2 might be the D (5 bases). The CDR3 consists of 14 residues. V lost 5 bases, J lost 9 bases, and 17 bases lay in between. The germline gives CDR1 SGHAT, CDR2 FQNNGV. In DNA form, the CDR3 reads TGTGCCAGCAGCCTGACCCTAACTAGAACTGAGCAGTTCTTC. It is translated as CASSLTLTRTEQFF.

CDR3 coding DNA: TGTGCCAGCAGCTTAGATCTGGGCAGGGTAGGCGAGCAGTACTTC. It encodes CASSLDLGRVGEQYF. This chain connects TRBV7-6 to TRBJ2-7; D is possibly TRBD1 (5 bases). Trimming took 1 base from V and 6 from J, leaving 16 bases between them. Germline V gene sequence: CDR1 SGHVS, CDR2 FNYEAQ. The CDR3 runs to 15 residues.

This clonotype was detected ten times or more. V and J are TRBV3-1 and TRBJ2-1; D possibly matches TRBD1 or TRBD2 (5 bases each). Trimming stripped 4 bases from V and 5 bases from J, with 15 bases between. The germline V gene encodes CDR1 LGHDT and CDR2 YNNKEL (reference sequence). CDR3 length equals 15 residues. The CDR3 DNA reads as TGTGCCAGCAGCCTCCAGAGGGGCAGGAACAATGAGCAGTTCTTC. This encodes CASSLQRGRNNEQFF.

The genes are TRBV20-1 and TRBJ2-7; the match to TRBD2 covers 12 bases. V gave up 1 base and J gave up 2 bases; unmatched junction bases: 3. The V gene's germline CDR1 is DFQATT and CDR2 SNEGSKA (reference sequence). This CDR3 is 15 amino acids long. In DNA form, the CDR3 reads TGCAGTGCTAGAGGGACTAGCGGGACGACCTACGAGCAGTACTTC. It translates to CSARGTSGTTYEQYF.

The table lists this clonotype with many counts. The chain couples TRBV6-5 to TRBJ2-1; TRBD1 is a possible D gene (7 bases). V shed 0 bases and J shed 12 bases, with 12 bases lying between them. Germline values: CDR1 MNHEY, CDR2 SVGAGI. CDR3 size: 13 residues. As DNA, the CDR3 is TGTGCCAGCAGTTACTCACAGGGGACTTGGCAGTTCTTC. This translates into CASSYSQGTWQFF.

Notes on this clonotype: A much more abundant neighbour one base away suggests this may be a read error. Likely a read error: the CDR3 ends without its conserved phenylalanine or tryptophan. The chain employs TRBV20-1 and TRBJ2-1; TRBD2 matches at 7 bases. With V trimmed by 2 bases and J by 3 bases, 10 bases remained unmatched. Germline assignment: CDR1 DFQATT and CDR2 SNEGSKA (reference sequence). The CDR3 has 16 residues. The CDR3 bases are TGCAGTGCTAGAAAAGCGGGGTCCCGATACTACAATGAGCAGTTCTCC. This encodes CSARKAGSRYYNEQFS.

This clonotype was seen at least ten times. This chain connects TRBV7-6 to TRBJ1-1; TRBD1 aligns across 9 bases. From germline, CDR1 is SGHVS and CDR2 FNYEAQ. CDR3 size: 15 residues. V gave up 3 bases and J gave up 3 bases; unmatched junction bases: 5. The DNA for the CDR3 is TGTGCCAGCAGCTTCGGAGGGACAGGGTACACTGAAGCTTTCTTT. It codes for CASSFGGTGYTEAFF.

This clonotype was detected ten times or more. The CDR3 reads CASSLNPRGRGDEQYF. Here the CDR3 DNA reads TGTGCCAGCAGTTTAAACCCCCGCGGGCGAGGAGACGAGCAGTACTTC. The chain has TRBV27 and TRBJ2-7; TRBD2 is a possible D gene (5 bases). CDR1 and CDR2 from the germline V gene are MNHEY and SMNVEV (reference sequence). The CDR3 runs to 16 residues. V dropped 2 bases and J dropped 5 bases, with 19 bases sitting between them.

This clonotype came up a few times. The rearrangement uses TRBV18 and TRBJ2-7; a possible D gene is TRBD1 (6 bases). V lost 0 bases and J lost 5, with 11 bases in between. The CDR3 is 14 amino acids. Germline-derived CDR1 and CDR2 are KGHSH and LQKENI. In nucleotides, the CDR3 is TGTGCCAGCTCACCACCTGGACAGCGGAACGAGCAGTACTTC. Translated: CASSPPGQRNEQYF.

This clonotype has ten or more counts. CDR3: CASSFWEMGEQYF. The DNA of the CDR3 is TGTGCCAGCAGTTTTTGGGAGATGGGGGAGCAGTACTTC. This rearrangement joins TRBV27 to TRBJ2-7; TRBD2 is a possible D gene (5 bases). The CDR3 has 13 amino acids. Trimming pared 3 bases from V and 7 bases from J, leaving 13 bases between. Germline CDR1 MNHEY, CDR2 SMNVEV (reference sequence).

The sample holds many counts of this clonotype. This chain links TRBV7-2 with TRBJ2-2, with 7 bases lining up with TRBD1. Germline loops: CDR1 SGHTA, CDR2 FQGNSA. With 1 base clipped from V and 5 bases from J, the junction kept 1 base outside the gene matches. The CDR3 runs to 14 residues. The CDR3, as DNA: TGTGCCAGCAGCTTAGGGGGACAGACCGGGGAGCTGTTTTTT. It translates to CASSLGGQTGELFF.